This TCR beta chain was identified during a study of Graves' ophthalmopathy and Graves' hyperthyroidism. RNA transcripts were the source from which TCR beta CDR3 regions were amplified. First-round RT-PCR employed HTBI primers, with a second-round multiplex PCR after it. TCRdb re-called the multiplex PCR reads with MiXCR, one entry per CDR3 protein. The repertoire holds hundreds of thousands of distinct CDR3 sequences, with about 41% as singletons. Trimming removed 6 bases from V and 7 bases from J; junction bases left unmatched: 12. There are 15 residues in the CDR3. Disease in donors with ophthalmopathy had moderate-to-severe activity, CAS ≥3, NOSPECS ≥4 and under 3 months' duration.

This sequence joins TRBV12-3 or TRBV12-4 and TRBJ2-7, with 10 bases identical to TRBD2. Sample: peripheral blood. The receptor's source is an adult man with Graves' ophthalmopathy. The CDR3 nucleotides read TGTGCCAGCAGGGACGGACTAGCGGTTAGGAATGAGCAGTACTTC. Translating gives CASRDGLAVRNEQYF.